The 4 T cell receptor beta chains below all came from one sample that was sequenced in a study of beta chain features in type 1 diabetes. Reverse transcribing all isolated RNA meant expressed TCRB transcripts were sequenced. The repertoire was sequenced with immunoSEQ multiplex PCR; TCRdb's copy has only in-frame clones and lacks some. This sample has roughly 370,000 clones, with approximately 15% found just once. Sequences were obtained from naive CD4+ T cells from blood. The receptors derive from a man aged 25 to 45 in good health.

The J gene is TRBJ2-3, the V gene TRBV7-9; weak D call: TRBD2 (5 bases). CDR1 and CDR2 (germline): SEHNR, FQNEAQ (reference sequence). CDR3 length: 17 amino acids. Deletions cut 5 bases from V and 3 bases from J, with 21 bases between. The CDR3 loop is CASSKTIGRAVTDTQYF. DNA for the CDR3: TGTGCCAGCAGCAAAACCATAGGCCGAGCGGTAACAGATACGCAGTATTTT.

This clone was seen only a few times. The chain carries TRBV9 and TRBJ1-1; D possibly corresponds to TRBD1 (6 bases). CDR3 size: 13 residues. Trimming removed 4 bases from V and 4 bases from J, with 11 bases in between. Per germline, CDR1 SGDLS and CDR2 YYNGEE. Here the CDR3 reads CASSPGAVTEAFF. CDR3 in DNA: TGTGCCAGCAGCCCAGGGGCTGTCACTGAAGCTTTCTTT.

This clone came up a few times. The V gene is TRBV28, the J gene TRBJ2-7, with 8 bases fitting TRBD1. CDR3 size: 13 residues. CDR1 and CDR2 (germline): MDHEN, SYDVKM. V shed 5 bases, J shed 4 bases, and the junction held 4 bases outside the gene matches. CDR3 protein: CASSITGGYEQYV. The CDR3 DNA is TGTGCCAGCAGTATTACAGGGGGGTACGAGCAGTACGTC.

The V gene is TRBV29-1, the J gene TRBJ2-1; 9 positions match TRBD2. Unmatched junction bases numbered 10, after V lost 6 bases and J lost 10 bases. The germline CDR1 and CDR2 sequences are SQVTM and ANQGSEA. The CDR3 runs 13 residues. The CDR3 DNA is TGCAGCGTCTCGCTGGGACTAGCATCGGAGCAGTTCTTC. Its translation is CSVSLGLASEQFF.